This T cell receptor beta chain was retrieved from a study of blood T cell repertoires in COVID-19. Overall study context: The United States, Italy and Spain supplied acute and convalescent COVID-19 samples. From T cells, B-cell-depleted T cells, or PBMCs came the material, which was cDNA or gDNA.

V gave up 4 bases and J gave up 7 bases; unmatched junction bases: 3. The V gene's germline CDR1 is SGDLS and CDR2 YYNGEE. The CDR3 totals 14 residues. Produced via immunoSEQ multiplex PCR; TCRdb's table is partial and in-frame only. The table records 150,000 or so clones, less than 80% of them present only once. The receptor was isolated from a woman over 75 with active or convalescent COVID-19. V is TRBV9 and J is TRBJ1-6; TRBD1 matches at 9 bases. The sample taken for sequencing was peripheral blood. The CDR3 is CASSLGQGNSPLHF. The CDR3 nucleotides are TGTGCCAGCAGCCTCGGACAGGGGAATTCACCCCTCCACTTT.